This TCR beta chain is drawn from a study of blood T cell repertoires in COVID-19. Study-wide context: Collection of acute and convalescent COVID-19 samples took place in the United States, Italy and Spain. PBMCs, B-cell-depleted T cells, or T cells were the source of the cDNA or gDNA that made up the material.

This clone has a single count. In the original processing: Counts of nucleated cells, estimated from reference gene primer amplification, were obtained. TCRdb's copy holds only in-frame clones and misses some; the assay was immunoSEQ multiplex PCR. Clone size and the V and J calls come from that table; the DNA yielded D and trimming. The sample includes 300,000 to 400,000 clones, around 87% of them seen just once. The sequence derives from a woman aged 60-75 years with COVID-19, enrolled during active disease. The specimen was peripheral blood.

The CDR3, as DNA: TGTGCCACCTCAATGCGGGAGAACACCGGGGAGCTGTTTTTT. Its protein is CATSMRENTGELFF. The rearrangement links TRBV15 to TRBJ2-2; maybe TRBD2 (6 bases). Trimming pared 8 bases from V and 1 base from J, leaving 11 bases between. Germline V gives CDR1 LNHNV, CDR2 YYDKDF (reference sequence). This CDR3 region has 14 residues.